This T cell receptor (beta chain) was found in a study of blood T cell repertoires in COVID-19. Study-wide background: Both acute and convalescent COVID-19 samples were obtained from the United States, Italy and Spain. T cells, B-cell-depleted T cells, or PBMCs supplied cDNA or gDNA.

Original processing notes: Reference gene primer amplification gave estimated nucleated cell counts. This table comes from immunoSEQ multiplex PCR, and its TCRdb copy is limited to in-frame clones, with some not included. The V and J calls and clone size were taken over from that table, and D and trimming were inferred from the DNA. This repertoire shows about 180,000 clones, around 86% found once; its top ten account for 6% to 8%. Seattle patients were enrolled during active infection and followed longitudinally. The V and J ends lost 0 bases and 4 bases respectively, with 9 bases between them. The CDR3 has 14 residues. Germline V CDR1 and CDR2: SGDLS, YYNGEE. In its sample, this clone was seen once.

This chain uses TRBV9 with TRBJ2-3; D gene ambiguous. This receptor was identified in a woman aged 70 to 79 with COVID-19, enrolled during active disease. Input material: peripheral blood. Written as DNA, the CDR3 is TGTGCCAGCAGCGTAGGGAGTTTCCCAGATACGCAGTATTTT. This gives the protein CASSVGSFPDTQYF.